Listed here is a single TCR beta chain. Its antigen is unidentified. The germline CDR1 and CDR2 sequences are SGHKS and YYEKEE (reference sequence). V lost 2 bases, J lost 0 bases, and 12 bases lay in between. This CDR3 comprises 16 residues. TCRdb reanalysed the 5' RACE reads using MiXCR and keeps one entry per CDR3 protein. The sample carries some 570,000 distinct CDR3 sequences, about a fifth recorded once. The data were obtained in a study of identical twins. Study outcomes and limitations: Cross-sectional statistical analysis was relied on for the conclusions, without the same donors being followed.

This same sample was also taken into another study, of yellow fever vaccine responses in identical twins.

The source material was CD4+ T cells sorted from blood. The rearrangement joins TRBV5-5 to TRBJ2-1, with D tentatively TRBD1 (6 bases). The source is a woman younger than 35 in good health. The DNA of the CDR3 is TGTGCCAGCAGCTTACCGGGACACGACTCCTACAATGAGCAGTTCTTC. This encodes CASSLPGHDSYNEQFF. Drawing the rest from reference TRBV5-5 and TRBJ2-1, the complete variable domain is DAGVTQSPTHLIKTRGQQVTLRCSPISGHKSVSWYQQVLGQGPQFIFQYYEKEERGRGNFPDRFSARQFPNYSSELNVNALLLGDSALYLCASSLPGHDSYNEQFFGPGTRLTVL.